Below, one T cell receptor beta chain is given with its context. The sample comes from a study of cytomegalovirus exposure and HLA in healthy donors. CDR3 length equals 15 residues. Germline CDR1 reads MGHRA; CDR2 reads YSYEKL. Trimming removed 2 bases at V and 2 bases at J, with 12 bases between. The PCR contained 60 Vbeta and 13 Jbeta primers. Sequencing used immunoSEQ multiplex PCR; TCRdb keeps in-frame clones, though not all of them. The sample shows 100,000 or so clones, 81% of them seen only once. Sample: PBMCs. The chain is built from TRBV4-1 and TRBJ1-2; D is uncertain. The receptor comes from a man aged 35 to 55 in good health and CMV-seropositive. The CDR3: CASSQSPQRNYGYTF. The CDR3, as DNA: TGCGCCAGCAGCCAATCCCCACAGAGAAACTATGGCTACACCTTC.